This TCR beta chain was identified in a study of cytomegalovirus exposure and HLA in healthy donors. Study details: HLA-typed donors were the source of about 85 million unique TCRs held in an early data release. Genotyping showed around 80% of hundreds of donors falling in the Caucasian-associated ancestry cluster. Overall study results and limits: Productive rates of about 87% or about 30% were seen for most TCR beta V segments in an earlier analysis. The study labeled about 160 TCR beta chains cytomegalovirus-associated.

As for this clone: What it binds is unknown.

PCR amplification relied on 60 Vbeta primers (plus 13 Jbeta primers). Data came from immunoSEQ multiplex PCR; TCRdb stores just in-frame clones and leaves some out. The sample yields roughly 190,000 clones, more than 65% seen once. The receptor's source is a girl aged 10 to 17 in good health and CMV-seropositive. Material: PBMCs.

In DNA form, the CDR3 reads TGTGCCAGCGGACAGGTCCCCCCTTTCTTT. As protein: CASGQVPPFF. The chain recombines TRBV19 with TRBJ1-1; 7 bases map to TRBD1. The CDR3 consists of 10 residues. Germline loops: CDR1 LNHDA, CDR2 SQIVND (reference sequence). V lost 9 bases, J lost 12 bases, and 7 bases stayed unmatched.